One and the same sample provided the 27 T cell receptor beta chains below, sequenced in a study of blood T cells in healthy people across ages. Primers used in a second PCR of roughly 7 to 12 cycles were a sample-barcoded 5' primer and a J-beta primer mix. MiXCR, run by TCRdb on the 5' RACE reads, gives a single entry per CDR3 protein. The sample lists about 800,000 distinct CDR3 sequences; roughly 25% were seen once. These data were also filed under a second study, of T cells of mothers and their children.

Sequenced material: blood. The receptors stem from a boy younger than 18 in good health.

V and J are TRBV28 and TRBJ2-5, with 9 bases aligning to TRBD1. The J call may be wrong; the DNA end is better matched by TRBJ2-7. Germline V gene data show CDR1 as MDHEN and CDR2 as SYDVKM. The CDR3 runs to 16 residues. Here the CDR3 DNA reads TGTGCCAGCAGTTTATCGGGACAGGGAAAAACCTACGAGCAGTACTTC. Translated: CASSLSGQGKTYEQYF.

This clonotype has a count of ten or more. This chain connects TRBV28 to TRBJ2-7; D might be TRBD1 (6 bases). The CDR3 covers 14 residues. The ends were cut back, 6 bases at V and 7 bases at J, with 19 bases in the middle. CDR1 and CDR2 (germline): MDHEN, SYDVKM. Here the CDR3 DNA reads TGTGCCAGCAGACCTACAGGGATGCTGGGAGAGCAGTACTTC. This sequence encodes CASRPTGMLGEQYF.

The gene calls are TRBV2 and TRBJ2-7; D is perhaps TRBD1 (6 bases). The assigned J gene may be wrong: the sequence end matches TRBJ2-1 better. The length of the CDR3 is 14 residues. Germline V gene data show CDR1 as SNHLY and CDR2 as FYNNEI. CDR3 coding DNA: TGTGCCAGCAGGCAGGGGTTAATGGGCAATGAGCAGTTCTTC. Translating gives CASRQGLMGNEQFF.

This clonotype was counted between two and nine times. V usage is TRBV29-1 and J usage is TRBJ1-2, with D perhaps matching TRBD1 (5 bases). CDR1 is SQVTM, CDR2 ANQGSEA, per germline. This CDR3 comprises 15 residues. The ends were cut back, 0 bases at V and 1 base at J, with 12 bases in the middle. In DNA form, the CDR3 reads TGCAGCGTTGAAGACCTAGCCCAGGGTAACTATGGCTACACCTTC. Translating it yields CSVEDLAQGNYGYTF.

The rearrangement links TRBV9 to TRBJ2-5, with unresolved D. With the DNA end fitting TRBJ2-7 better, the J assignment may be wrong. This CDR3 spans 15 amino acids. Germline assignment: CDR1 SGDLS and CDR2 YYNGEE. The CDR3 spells CASSVGSGSGCEQYF. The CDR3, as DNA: TGTGCCAGCAGCGTAGGGTCAGGAAGTGGCTGCGAGCAGTACTTC.

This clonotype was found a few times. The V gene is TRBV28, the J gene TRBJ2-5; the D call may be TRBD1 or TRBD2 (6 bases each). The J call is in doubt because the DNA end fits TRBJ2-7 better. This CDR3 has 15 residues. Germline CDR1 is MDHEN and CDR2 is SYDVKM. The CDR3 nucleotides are TGTGCCAGCAGTTTATGGGGGGCTAGCGCCCACGAGCAGTACTTC. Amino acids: CASSLWGASAHEQYF.

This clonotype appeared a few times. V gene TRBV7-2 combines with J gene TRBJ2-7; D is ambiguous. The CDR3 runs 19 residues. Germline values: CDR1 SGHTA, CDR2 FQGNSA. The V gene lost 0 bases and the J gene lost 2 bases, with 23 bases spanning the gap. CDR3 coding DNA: TGTGCCAGCAGCTTAGCCCCCGGCTCACCAGTGGTCCCTCCCTACGAGCAGTACTTC. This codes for CASSLAPGSPVVPPYEQYF.

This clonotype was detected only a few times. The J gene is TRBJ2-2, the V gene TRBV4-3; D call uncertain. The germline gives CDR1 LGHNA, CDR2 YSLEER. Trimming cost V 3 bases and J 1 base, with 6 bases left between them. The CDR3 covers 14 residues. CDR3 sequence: CASSQTGNTGELFF. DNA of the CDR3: TGCGCCAGCAGCCAGACCGGGAACACCGGGGAGCTGTTTTTT.

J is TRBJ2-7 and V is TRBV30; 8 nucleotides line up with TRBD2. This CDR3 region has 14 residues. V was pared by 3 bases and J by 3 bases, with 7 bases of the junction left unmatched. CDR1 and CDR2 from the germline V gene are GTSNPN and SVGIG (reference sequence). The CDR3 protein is CAWSFGGGSYEQYF. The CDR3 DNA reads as TGTGCCTGGAGCTTCGGCGGGGGGAGCTACGAGCAGTACTTC.

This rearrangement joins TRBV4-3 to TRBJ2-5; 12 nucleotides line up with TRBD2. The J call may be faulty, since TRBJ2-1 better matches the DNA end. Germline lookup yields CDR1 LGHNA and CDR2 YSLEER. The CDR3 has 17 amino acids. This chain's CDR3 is CASSQLTASGGAGEQFF. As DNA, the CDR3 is TGCGCCAGCAGCCAACTAACGGCTAGCGGGGGGGCAGGTGAGCAGTTCTTC.

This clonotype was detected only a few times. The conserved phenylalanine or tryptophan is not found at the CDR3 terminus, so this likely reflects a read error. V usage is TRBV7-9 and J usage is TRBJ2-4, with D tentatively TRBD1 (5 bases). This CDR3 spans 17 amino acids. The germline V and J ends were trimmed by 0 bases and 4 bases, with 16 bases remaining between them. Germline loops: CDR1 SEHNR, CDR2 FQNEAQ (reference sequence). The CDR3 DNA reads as TGTGCCAGCAGCTTAGCTAGTGGGGCCCCAAATAAAAACATTCAGTACCTC. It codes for CASSLASGAPNKNIQYL.

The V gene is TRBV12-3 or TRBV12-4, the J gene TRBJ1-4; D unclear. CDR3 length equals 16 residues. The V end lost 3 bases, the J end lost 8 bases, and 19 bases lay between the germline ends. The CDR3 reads CASSLLTGLFQEKLFF. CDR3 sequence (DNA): TGTGCCAGCAGTTTGCTAACTGGTCTGTTCCAAGAAAAACTGTTTTTT.

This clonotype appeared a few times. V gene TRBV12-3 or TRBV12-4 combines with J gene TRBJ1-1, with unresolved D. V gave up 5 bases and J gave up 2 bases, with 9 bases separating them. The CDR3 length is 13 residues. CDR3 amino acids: CASSARENTEAFF. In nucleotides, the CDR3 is TGTGCCAGCAGTGCAAGGGAAAACACTGAAGCTTTCTTT.

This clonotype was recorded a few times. CDR3 protein: CASSQDSGTKNIQYF. CDR3 nucleotide sequence: TGTGCCAGCAGCCAAGATTCGGGAACCAAAAACATTCAGTACTTC. V gene TRBV3-1 combines with J gene TRBJ2-4; D is perhaps TRBD2 (5 bases). Germline values: CDR1 LGHDT, CDR2 YNNKEL (reference sequence). The V and J ends lost 0 bases and 2 bases respectively, with 8 bases between them. This CDR3 comprises 15 residues.

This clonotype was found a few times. The CDR3 coding sequence is TGTGCCAGCAGAGGCAGCCTTGCAACTAATGAAAAACTGTTTTTT. Translation gives CASRGSLATNEKLFF. V usage is TRBV2 and J usage is TRBJ1-4; D remains unclear. Germline V gene sequence: CDR1 SNHLY, CDR2 FYNNEI. V gave up 6 bases and J gave up 0 bases, with 11 bases separating them. The CDR3 has 15 residues.

The CDR3 loop reads CASTQVLAEGTYEQYF. The DNA for the CDR3 is TGCGCCAGCACCCAGGTCCTAGCGGAAGGGACCTACGAGCAGTACTTC. The genes are TRBV4-1 and TRBJ2-7, with 7 bases matching TRBD2. The CDR3 runs to 16 residues. The germline CDR1 and CDR2 sequences are MGHRA and YSYEKL. After removal of 7 bases from V and 2 bases from J, the junction contained 14 bases not matched to a gene.

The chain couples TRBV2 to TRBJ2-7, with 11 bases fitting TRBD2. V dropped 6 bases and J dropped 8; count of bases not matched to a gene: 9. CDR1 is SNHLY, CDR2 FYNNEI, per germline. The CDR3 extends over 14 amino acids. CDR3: CASRGTSGLGQQYF. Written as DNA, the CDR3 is TGTGCCAGCAGGGGGACTAGCGGACTTGGGCAGCAGTACTTC.

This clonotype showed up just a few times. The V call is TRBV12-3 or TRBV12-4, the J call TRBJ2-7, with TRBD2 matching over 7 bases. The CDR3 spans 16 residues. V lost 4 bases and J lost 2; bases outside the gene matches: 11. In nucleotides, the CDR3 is TGTGCCAGCAGTTCCACCCTGAGAGGGACTACCTACGAGCAGTACTTC. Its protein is CASSSTLRGTTYEQYF.

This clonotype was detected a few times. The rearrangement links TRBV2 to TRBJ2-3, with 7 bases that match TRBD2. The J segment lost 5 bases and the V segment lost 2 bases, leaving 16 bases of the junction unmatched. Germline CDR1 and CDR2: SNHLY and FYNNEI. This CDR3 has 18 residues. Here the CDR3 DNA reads TGTGCCAGCAGTGAATATGTAATGGGCGGCGGGGGAATAGATACGCAGTATTTT. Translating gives CASSEYVMGGGGIDTQYF. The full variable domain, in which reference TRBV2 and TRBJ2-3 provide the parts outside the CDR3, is EPEVTQTPSHQVTQMGQEVILRCVPISNHLYFYWYRQILGQKVEFLVSFYNNEISEKSEIFDDQFSVERPDGSNFTLKIRSTKLEDSAMYFCASSEYVMGGGGIDTQYFGPGTRLTVL.

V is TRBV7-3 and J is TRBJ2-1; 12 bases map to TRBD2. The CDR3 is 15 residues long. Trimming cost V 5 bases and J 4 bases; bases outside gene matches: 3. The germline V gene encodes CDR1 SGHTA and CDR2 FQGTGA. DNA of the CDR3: TGTGCCAGCAGCCGACTAGCGGGAGAGTACAATGAGCAGTTCTTC. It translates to CASSRLAGEYNEQFF.

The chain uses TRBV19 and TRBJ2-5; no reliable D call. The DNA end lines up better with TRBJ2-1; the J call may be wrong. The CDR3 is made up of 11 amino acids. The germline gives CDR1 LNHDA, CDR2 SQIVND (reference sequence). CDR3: CASSMWNEQFF. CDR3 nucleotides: TGTGCCAGTAGTATGTGGAATGAGCAGTTCTTC.

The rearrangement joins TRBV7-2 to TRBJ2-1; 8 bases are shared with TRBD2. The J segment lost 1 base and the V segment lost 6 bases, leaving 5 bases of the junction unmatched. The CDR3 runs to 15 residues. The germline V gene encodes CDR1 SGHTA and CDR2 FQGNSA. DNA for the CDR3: TGTGCCAGCAGTTCAGCGGGAGTGTCCTACAATGAGCAGTTCTTC. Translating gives CASSSAGVSYNEQFF. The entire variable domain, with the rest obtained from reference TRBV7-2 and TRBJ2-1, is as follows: GAGVSQSPSNKVTEKGKDVELRCDPISGHTALYWYRQSLGQGLEFLIYFQGNSAPDKSGLPSDRFSAERTGGSVSTLTIQRTQQEDSAVYLCASSSAGVSYNEQFFGPGTRLTVL.

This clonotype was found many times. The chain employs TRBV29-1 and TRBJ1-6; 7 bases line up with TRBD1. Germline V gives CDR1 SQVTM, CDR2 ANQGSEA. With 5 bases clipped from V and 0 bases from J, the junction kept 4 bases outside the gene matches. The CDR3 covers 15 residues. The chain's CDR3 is CSVRDSNSYNSPLHF. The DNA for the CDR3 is TGCAGCGTTCGGGACAGCAACTCCTATAATTCACCCCTCCACTTT.

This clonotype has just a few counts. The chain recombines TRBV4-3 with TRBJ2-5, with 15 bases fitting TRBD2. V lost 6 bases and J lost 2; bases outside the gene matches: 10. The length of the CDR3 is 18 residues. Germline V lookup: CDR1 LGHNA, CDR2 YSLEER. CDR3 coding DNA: TGCGCCAGCAGTCCCGGACTAGCGGGGGGGCCGGGGCAAGAGACCCAGTACTTC. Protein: CASSPGLAGGPGQETQYF.

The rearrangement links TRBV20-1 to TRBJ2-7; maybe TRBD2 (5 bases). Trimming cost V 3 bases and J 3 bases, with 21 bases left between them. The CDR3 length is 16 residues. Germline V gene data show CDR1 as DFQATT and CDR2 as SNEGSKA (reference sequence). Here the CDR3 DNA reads TGCAGTGCTAGTCCCGCTTGGCGGGCGGACCTCTACGAGCAGTACTTC. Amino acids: CSASPAWRADLYEQYF.

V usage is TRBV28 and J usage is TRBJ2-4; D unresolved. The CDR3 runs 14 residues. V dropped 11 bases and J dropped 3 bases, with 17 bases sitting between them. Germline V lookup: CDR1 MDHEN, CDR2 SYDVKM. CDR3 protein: CAGGYADGKNIQYF. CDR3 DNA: TGTGCCGGCGGATACGCGGACGGCAAAAACATTCAGTACTTC.

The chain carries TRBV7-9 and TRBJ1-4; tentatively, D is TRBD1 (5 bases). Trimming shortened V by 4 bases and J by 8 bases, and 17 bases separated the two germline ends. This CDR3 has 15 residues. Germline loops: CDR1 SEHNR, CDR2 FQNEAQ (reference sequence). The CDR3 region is CASSSRGQGGEKLFF. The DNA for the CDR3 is TGTGCCAGCAGCTCTAGGGGCCAGGGAGGAGAAAAACTGTTTTTT.